This T cell receptor beta chain was profiled in a study of cytomegalovirus exposure and HLA in healthy donors. The PCR was carried out with 60 Vbeta primers and 13 Jbeta primers. Only in-frame clones appear in the TCRdb table, and some are missing; sequencing was by immunoSEQ multiplex PCR. The repertoire holds roughly 170,000 clones, with around 78% as singletons. The germline V gene encodes CDR1 SGHTA and CDR2 FQGNSA. V lost 1 base, J lost 4 bases, and 13 bases lay in between. The CDR3 is 15 residues long. General study findings and limits: The study labeled 150 to 200 TCR beta chains cytomegalovirus-associated. Most CMV-associated TCR beta chains appeared HLA-restricted in a later analysis. Across donors, presence/absence analyses took sequencing depth to be roughly uniform.

Regarding this clone: Its specificity is not known.

V and J are TRBV7-2 and TRBJ2-5, with a possible D match to TRBD2 (5 bases). This TCR derives from a female donor in good health and CMV-seronegative. Sequencing was performed on PBMCs. CDR3 bases: TGTGCCAGCAGCTTAGGAGGGCTAGAGGGAGAGACCCAGTACTTC. It translates to CASSLGGLEGETQYF.